The table lists the clone carrying this TCR beta chain with many counts. The antigen remains undetermined. These data originate in a study of T cells in Graves' hyperthyroidism and ophthalmopathy. Study context: Blood from the periphery was taken at initial diagnosis, before any treatment.

Study outcomes and limitations: Clonotypes that were expanded in thyroid above 0.001 mostly appeared in blood too.

Researchers took RNA transcripts and amplified the TCR beta CDR3 regions from them. Researchers ran a first-round RT-PCR on the TCR CDR3 using the HTBI primer set. Via MiXCR, TCRdb re-called the multiplex PCR reads, giving one row per CDR3 protein. The sample carries more than 45,000 distinct CDR3 sequences, roughly 49% recorded once. Trimming left V 0 bases short and J 2 bases short, with 9 bases between. This CDR3 is 14 amino acids long. The germline V gene encodes CDR1 SGHRS and CDR2 YFSETQ. At least 3 on the Clinical Activity Score was recorded for ophthalmopathy patients, who also had NOSPECS grade at least 4 and duration under 3 months.

This TCR was sampled from a woman younger than 45 with Graves' ophthalmopathy. The V gene is TRBV5-1, the J gene TRBJ2-7; no definite D call. Material for sequencing was blood. The CDR3 region is CASSLATEAYEQYF. CDR3 DNA sequence: TGCGCCAGCAGCTTGGCAACAGAGGCCTACGAGCAGTACTTC.